The rows below give T cell receptor beta chains drawn from one sample of a study of identical twins. One entry per CDR3 protein, called by TCRdb with MiXCR from the 5' RACE reads. Of just under 550,000 distinct CDR3 sequences in the sample, roughly 15% are singletons; the top ten hold 0.35% to 0.45%. The data were also submitted as part of a second study, on yellow fever vaccine responses in identical twins.

The sample comprised CD4+ T cells sorted from blood. These TCRs come from a woman aged 18-29 years in good health. CDR3s include the opening cysteine and the closing phenylalanine or tryptophan. The D gene is left open where the match is weak. Part of the rows lack a size; the others show once, few, many or a class for expanded clones.

CDR3nt: TGTGCCACCAGCAGCGAGCGGAGTTCCTACAATGAGCAGTTCTTC
CDR3aa: CATSSERSSYNEQFF
abundance: .
j_gene: TRBJ2-1
d_gene: .
v_gene: TRBV15

CDR3nt: TGTGCCACCAGTGATTTTGGAGGACGGGAGACCCAGTACTTC
CDR3aa: CATSDFGGRETQYF
abundance: .
j_gene: TRBJ2-5
d_gene: .
v_gene: TRBV24-1

CDR3nt: TGCGCCAGCAGCCAGTTGGGTCTCCAAGAGACCCAGTACTTC
CDR3aa: CASSQLGLQETQYF
abundance: .
j_gene: TRBJ2-5
d_gene: .
v_gene: TRBV4-1

CDR3nt: TGCGCCAGCAGCTCCACCGGGACAGGGTTTCGATACAATGAGCAGTTCTTC
CDR3aa: CASSSTGTGFRYNEQFF
abundance: .
j_gene: TRBJ2-1
d_gene: TRBD1
v_gene: TRBV5-1

CDR3nt: TGTGCCAGCAGTTTATCGGGCTCCCTCGAGGACGGGGAGCTGTTTTTT
CDR3aa: CASSLSGSLEDGELFF
abundance: many
j_gene: TRBJ2-2
d_gene: .
v_gene: TRBV27

CDR3nt: TGTGCCAGCAGTGAACACAGGGGGCCCCCGGACGGCTACACCTTC
CDR3aa: CASSEHRGPPDGYTF
abundance: .
j_gene: TRBJ1-2
d_gene: TRBD1
v_gene: TRBV12-3/TRBV12-4

CDR3nt: TGTGCCAGCAGCGTATCGCCTAGCGGGGGGGGCGAGCAGTTCTTC
CDR3aa: CASSVSPSGGGEQFF
abundance: few
j_gene: TRBJ2-1
d_gene: TRBD2
v_gene: TRBV9

CDR3nt: TGTGCCAGCAGGCCTCCAGGAGGGGGAAAACTGTTTTTT
CDR3aa: CASRPPGGGKLFF
abundance: .
j_gene: TRBJ1-4
d_gene: .
v_gene: TRBV27

CDR3nt: TGCGCCAGCAGCTTGGTTGCGGGAGGCCTCCGGGTAGATACGCAGTATTTT
CDR3aa: CASSLVAGGLRVDTQYF
abundance: .
j_gene: TRBJ2-3
d_gene: TRBD2
v_gene: TRBV5-1

CDR3nt: TGCGCCAGCAGCCGTCAGGGGGCGGGGGAACCCTACAATGAGCAGTTCTTC
CDR3aa: CASSRQGAGEPYNEQFF
abundance: few
j_gene: TRBJ2-1
d_gene: .
v_gene: TRBV4-1

CDR3nt: TGTGCCAGCTGCCTGAGCCTCACAGATACGCAGTATTTT
CDR3aa: CASCLSLTDTQYF
abundance: .
j_gene: TRBJ2-3
d_gene: .
v_gene: TRBV3-1

CDR3nt: TGTGCCAGCTCACCCCGACAGGGGGGATCAGATACGCAGTATTTT
CDR3aa: CASSPRQGGSDTQYF
abundance: few
j_gene: TRBJ2-3
d_gene: TRBD1
v_gene: TRBV18

CDR3nt: TGTGCCGCCCGGACTCCCGGGGGAGATACGCAGTATTTT
CDR3aa: CAARTPGGDTQYF
abundance: few
j_gene: TRBJ2-3
d_gene: .
v_gene: TRBV10-3

CDR3nt: TGTGCCAGCAGGCCGGACAGAAGAAGACAAGAGACCCAGTACTTC
CDR3aa: CASRPDRRRQETQYF
abundance: few
j_gene: TRBJ2-5
d_gene: .
v_gene: TRBV6-1

CDR3nt: TGTGCCAGCAGTTTCGCTCAAACCACCGGGGAGCTGTTTTTT
CDR3aa: CASSFAQTTGELFF
abundance: few
j_gene: TRBJ2-2
d_gene: .
v_gene: TRBV28

CDR3nt: TGCACTGGCATGGGCAATTGGGGAGGCTATACGCAGTATTTT
CDR3aa: CTGMGNWGGYTQYF
abundance: few
j_gene: TRBJ2-3
d_gene: .
v_gene: TRBV20-1

CDR3nt: TGTGCCAGCGGAGGACTAGCGGGGAGCTCCTACAATGAGCAGTTCTTC
CDR3aa: CASGGLAGSSYNEQFF
abundance: .
j_gene: TRBJ2-1
d_gene: TRBD2
v_gene: TRBV12-3/TRBV12-4

CDR3nt: TGTGCCATCAGTGCAGACAATGAGCAGTTCTTC
CDR3aa: CAISADNEQFF
abundance: .
j_gene: TRBJ2-1
d_gene: .
v_gene: TRBV10-3

CDR3nt: TGCAGTGCTCAAGCGGACAGTAGCTCCTACGAGCAGTACTTC
CDR3aa: CSAQADSSSYEQYF
abundance: .
j_gene: TRBJ2-7
d_gene: .
v_gene: TRBV20-1

CDR3nt: TGCGCCAGCAGCTCGGGACAGGGGGCAGGGGAGCAGTTCTTC
CDR3aa: CASSSGQGAGEQFF
abundance: many
j_gene: TRBJ2-1
d_gene: TRBD1
v_gene: TRBV5-1

CDR3nt: TGTGCCAGCAGCCCGCCGGGACTAGCGGGGGTGAGCTCCTACAATGAGCAGTTCTTC
CDR3aa: CASSPPGLAGVSSYNEQFF
abundance: few
j_gene: TRBJ2-1
d_gene: TRBD2
v_gene: TRBV5-6

CDR3nt: TGTGCCAGCAGCCACCGGGACATCCGGGGCTACACCTTC
CDR3aa: CASSHRDIRGYTF
abundance: few
j_gene: TRBJ1-2
d_gene: .
v_gene: TRBV11-2

CDR3nt: TGCGCCAGCAGCCCCGGTCAGGGGACCGAAAAACTGTTTTTT
CDR3aa: CASSPGQGTEKLFF
abundance: .
j_gene: TRBJ1-4
d_gene: .
v_gene: TRBV5-1

CDR3nt: TGTGCCAGCAGCTTAGTAGCGGGGGGTATCTCCTACAATGAGCAGTTCTTC
CDR3aa: CASSLVAGGISYNEQFF
abundance: .
j_gene: TRBJ2-1
d_gene: TRBD2
v_gene: TRBV11-1

CDR3nt: TGTGCCAGCTCACCACGCTCTTACAATGAGCAGTTCTTC
CDR3aa: CASSPRSYNEQFF
abundance: .
j_gene: TRBJ2-1
d_gene: .
v_gene: TRBV18

CDR3nt: TGCAGTGCTCCCCGGGAGGGGACCGGGGAGCTGTTTTTT
CDR3aa: CSAPREGTGELFF
abundance: .
j_gene: TRBJ2-2
d_gene: TRBD2
v_gene: TRBV20-1

CDR3nt: TGTGCCAGCAGTCCCCGGACAGGGAATGTCGGATCACCCCTCCACTTT
CDR3aa: CASSPRTGNVGSPLHF
abundance: .
j_gene: TRBJ1-6
d_gene: TRBD1
v_gene: TRBV25-1

CDR3nt: TGTGCCACCAGCAGGGACACCGCGAACACCGGGGAGCTGTTTTTT
CDR3aa: CATSRDTANTGELFF
abundance: few
j_gene: TRBJ2-2
d_gene: .
v_gene: TRBV15

CDR3nt: TGTGCCAGCAGCTTAGTCAGATCCTACGAGCAGTACTTC
CDR3aa: CASSLVRSYEQYF
abundance: .
j_gene: TRBJ2-7
d_gene: .
v_gene: TRBV11-2

CDR3nt: TGTGCCATCAGTGAAGGGCGGGAGGTAACCTACGAGCAGTACTTC
CDR3aa: CAISEGREVTYEQYF
abundance: .
j_gene: TRBJ2-7
d_gene: TRBD2
v_gene: TRBV10-3

CDR3nt: TGTGCCAGCAGTTACCGGGGACGGGTTGAAGCTTTCTTT
CDR3aa: CASSYRGRVEAFF
abundance: few
j_gene: TRBJ1-1
d_gene: .
v_gene: TRBV6-5

CDR3nt: TGTGCCACCAGGGGGGGGATCTACGAGCAGTACTTC
CDR3aa: CATRGGIYEQYF
abundance: many
j_gene: TRBJ2-7
d_gene: .
v_gene: TRBV27

CDR3nt: TGTGCCAGCAGTTCTACTAGCGGGAGGTGGGACAATGAGCAGTTCTTC
CDR3aa: CASSSTSGRWDNEQFF
abundance: .
j_gene: TRBJ2-1
d_gene: TRBD2
v_gene: TRBV28

CDR3nt: TGCAGCGCTGGGACAGGAGCGAACACTGAAGCTTTCTTT
CDR3aa: CSAGTGANTEAFF
abundance: few
j_gene: TRBJ1-1
d_gene: TRBD1
v_gene: TRBV29-1

CDR3nt: TGTGCCAGCTCACCCCGTAATGGGCGGGAAATAGAAGAGACCCAGTACTTC
CDR3aa: CASSPRNGREIEETQYF
abundance: once
j_gene: TRBJ2-5
d_gene: .
v_gene: TRBV18

CDR3nt: TGTGCCAGCAGCTTAGCGCCAGGGGGCAACTATGGCTACACCTTC
CDR3aa: CASSLAPGGNYGYTF
abundance: few
j_gene: TRBJ1-2
d_gene: TRBD1
v_gene: TRBV7-6

CDR3nt: TGTGCCAGCAGCCAAGGGACAGGAGATAACTATGGCTACACCTTC
CDR3aa: CASSQGTGDNYGYTF
abundance: few
j_gene: TRBJ1-2
d_gene: TRBD1
v_gene: TRBV4-2

CDR3nt: TGTGCCACCAAAAACACGGGAGCGTACACCGGGGAGCTGTTTTTT
CDR3aa: CATKNTGAYTGELFF
abundance: few
j_gene: TRBJ2-2
d_gene: .
v_gene: TRBV3-1

CDR3nt: TGCAGCGTTGAACACGGGAGAGTCTCCTACAATGAGCAGTTCTTC
CDR3aa: CSVEHGRVSYNEQFF
abundance: .
j_gene: TRBJ2-1
d_gene: .
v_gene: TRBV29-1

CDR3nt: TGTGCCAGCAGCGTCGGGGGAGAGCGAAACTATGGCTACACCTTC
CDR3aa: CASSVGGERNYGYTF
abundance: few
j_gene: TRBJ1-2
d_gene: .
v_gene: TRBV12-3/TRBV12-4

CDR3nt: TGTGCCACCAGTGATGACGGACAGCTATATGGCTACACCTTC
CDR3aa: CATSDDGQLYGYTF
abundance: few
j_gene: TRBJ1-2
d_gene: .
v_gene: TRBV24-1

CDR3nt: TGTGCCAGCAGTGAGCTGGGTTGGGTCGAGACCCAGTACTTC
CDR3aa: CASSELGWVETQYF
abundance: few
j_gene: TRBJ2-5
d_gene: .
v_gene: TRBV2

CDR3nt: TGTGCCAGCAGTGTTTGGACCGCCAAGCCCGGTACGCAGTATTTT
CDR3aa: CASSVWTAKPGTQYF
abundance: few
j_gene: TRBJ2-3
d_gene: .
v_gene: TRBV2

CDR3nt: TGTGCCAGCAGTGGGACAGGATTCAATCAGCCCCAGCATTTT
CDR3aa: CASSGTGFNQPQHF
abundance: .
j_gene: TRBJ1-5
d_gene: TRBD1
v_gene: TRBV6-1

CDR3nt: TGTGCCAGCAGTACAATGGCAGATACGCAGTATTTT
CDR3aa: CASSTMADTQYF
abundance: few
j_gene: TRBJ2-3
d_gene: .
v_gene: TRBV2

CDR3nt: TGTGCCAGCAGTTCCCCAACCCTGAACACTGAAGCTTTCTTT
CDR3aa: CASSSPTLNTEAFF
abundance: .
j_gene: TRBJ1-1
d_gene: .
v_gene: TRBV28

CDR3nt: TGTGCCAGCAGCCGAAGCGGGGAGACCCAGTACTTC
CDR3aa: CASSRSGETQYF
abundance: few
j_gene: TRBJ2-5
d_gene: .
v_gene: TRBV7-9

CDR3nt: TGTGCCAGCAGCCCTAGTAGTCTGAACACTGAAGCTTTCTTT
CDR3aa: CASSPSSLNTEAFF
abundance: .
j_gene: TRBJ1-1
d_gene: .
v_gene: TRBV7-9

CDR3nt: TGCAGCGTTGGTAGCGGGCCTAGCTATGGCTACACCTTC
CDR3aa: CSVGSGPSYGYTF
abundance: .
j_gene: TRBJ1-2
d_gene: .
v_gene: TRBV29-1

CDR3nt: TGTGCCAGCAGTCTTAGGGACAGCAGATATACGCAGTATTTT
CDR3aa: CASSLRDSRYTQYF
abundance: .
j_gene: TRBJ2-3
d_gene: TRBD1
v_gene: TRBV12-3/TRBV12-4

CDR3nt: TGCAGCGTTACAGGGGGAGCCTACGAGCAGTACTTC
CDR3aa: CSVTGGAYEQYF
abundance: few
j_gene: TRBJ2-7
d_gene: TRBD1
v_gene: TRBV29-1

CDR3nt: TGTGCCACCAGCAGGAGGGTACACAATGAGCAGTTCTTC
CDR3aa: CATSRRVHNEQFF
abundance: .
j_gene: TRBJ2-1
d_gene: .
v_gene: TRBV15